This is a list of T cell receptor beta chains from one sample in a study of T cells after yellow fever vaccination. TCRdb recomputed calls from the 5' RACE reads with MiXCR, one row per CDR3 protein. This table has about 220,000 distinct CDR3 sequences, less than 3.5% appearing once. The specimen was CD4+ T cells sorted from PBMCs, collected 10 days after the yellow fever booster vaccination. The source of these receptors is a young man who received the YFV17D yellow fever vaccine. Each CDR3 is given with its conserved first and last residue. A D gene is named only where the DNA matches it firmly. Size tells how often a clone was seen (once, few, many) or the class of an expanded clone, and some rows leave it out.

clone size: .; D gene: .; V gene: TRBV18; J gene: TRBJ1-3; CDR3 protein: CACSPGGGGTAGNTIYF; CDR3 DNA: TGTGCCTGCTCACCGGGTGGAGGAGGTACAGCTGGAAACACCATATATTTT
clone size: many; D gene: .; V gene: TRBV5-1; J gene: TRBJ2-3; CDR3 protein: CASRRDGFPDTQYF; CDR3 DNA: TGCGCCAGCAGAAGGGACGGGTTCCCGGATACGCAGTATTTT
clone size: .; D gene: .; V gene: TRBV6-5; J gene: TRBJ2-1; CDR3 protein: CASSYTRVDEQFF; CDR3 DNA: TGTGCCAGCAGTTACACCAGGGTTGATGAGCAGTTCTTC
clone size: .; D gene: TRBD1; V gene: TRBV7-9; J gene: TRBJ2-2; CDR3 protein: CASSLRQGTNTGELFF; CDR3 DNA: TGTGCCAGCAGCTTAAGACAGGGCACAAACACCGGGGAGCTGTTTTTT
clone size: .; D gene: .; V gene: TRBV6-5; J gene: TRBJ2-5; CDR3 protein: CASHSSRTQYF; CDR3 DNA: TGTGCCAGCCACTCCTCGCGGACCCAGTACTTC
clone size: few; D gene: .; V gene: TRBV11-2; J gene: TRBJ1-2; CDR3 protein: CASSLVPYGYTF; CDR3 DNA: TGTGCCAGCAGCTTAGTCCCCTATGGCTACACCTTC
clone size: few; D gene: TRBD1; V gene: TRBV28; J gene: TRBJ1-2; CDR3 protein: CASSIGQANYGYTF; CDR3 DNA: TGTGCCAGCAGCATAGGACAGGCTAACTATGGCTACACCTTC
clone size: .; D gene: TRBD1; V gene: TRBV7-6; J gene: TRBJ1-6; CDR3 protein: CASSFSGTADSPLHF; CDR3 DNA: TGTGCCAGCAGCTTCTCGGGGACAGCGGATTCACCCCTCCACTTT
clone size: many; D gene: .; V gene: TRBV5-5; J gene: TRBJ1-2; CDR3 protein: CASSLGTNYGYTF; CDR3 DNA: TGTGCCAGCAGCTTGGGGACTAACTATGGCTACACCTTC
clone size: .; D gene: TRBD1; V gene: TRBV29-1; J gene: TRBJ2-5; CDR3 protein: CSGQGQETQYF; CDR3 DNA: TGCAGCGGACAGGGGCAAGAGACCCAGTACTTC
clone size: many; D gene: .; V gene: TRBV6-6; J gene: TRBJ1-2; CDR3 protein: CASSWGQAVLNTF; CDR3 DNA: TGTGCCAGCAGTTGGGGCCAGGCTGTCTTGAACACCTTC
clone size: .; D gene: TRBD1; V gene: TRBV27; J gene: TRBJ2-7; CDR3 protein: CASGLQGAAGEQYF; CDR3 DNA: TGTGCCAGCGGACTACAGGGGGCTGCGGGTGAGCAGTACTTC
clone size: few; D gene: .; V gene: TRBV9; J gene: TRBJ1-2; CDR3 protein: CASSVGVNYGYTF; CDR3 DNA: TGTGCCAGCAGCGTAGGGGTTAACTATGGCTACACCTTC
clone size: .; D gene: .; V gene: TRBV5-1; J gene: TRBJ2-5; CDR3 protein: CASSSEMTQYF; CDR3 DNA: TGCGCCAGCAGTTCAGAAATGACCCAGTACTTC
clone size: many; D gene: .; V gene: TRBV20-1; J gene: TRBJ2-7; CDR3 protein: CSAASTVIEQYF; CDR3 DNA: TGCAGTGCCGCGTCGACAGTAATCGAGCAGTACTTC
clone size: few; D gene: .; V gene: TRBV20-1; J gene: TRBJ1-1; CDR3 protein: CSAHGMGNTEAFF; CDR3 DNA: TGCAGTGCCCATGGAATGGGGAACACTGAAGCTTTCTTT
clone size: .; D gene: .; V gene: TRBV6-5; J gene: TRBJ1-4; CDR3 protein: CARNREGGPEKLFF; CDR3 DNA: TGTGCCAGGAACAGGGAGGGGGGACCTGAAAAACTGTTTTTT
clone size: few; D gene: .; V gene: TRBV20-1; J gene: TRBJ1-1; CDR3 protein: CSARGVPAGTEAFF; CDR3 DNA: TGCAGTGCCCGGGGGGTGCCGGCGGGCACTGAAGCTTTCTTT
clone size: few; D gene: TRBD1; V gene: TRBV20-1; J gene: TRBJ1-3; CDR3 protein: CSAVDRFSGNTIYF; CDR3 DNA: TGCAGTGCTGTGGACAGGTTCTCTGGAAACACCATATATTTT
clone size: many; D gene: .; V gene: TRBV5-1; J gene: TRBJ1-6; CDR3 protein: CASSPHGVGTESPLHF; CDR3 DNA: TGCGCCAGCAGCCCCCACGGTGTCGGTACAGAATCACCCCTCCACTTT
clone size: many; D gene: .; V gene: TRBV5-1; J gene: TRBJ2-5; CDR3 protein: CASSFFRVGAAETQYF; CDR3 DNA: TGCGCCAGCAGCTTTTTCCGGGTGGGGGCAGCGGAGACCCAGTACTTC
clone size: few; D gene: .; V gene: TRBV12-3/TRBV12-4; J gene: TRBJ2-2; CDR3 protein: CASSLGMNTGELFF; CDR3 DNA: TGTGCCAGCAGTTTGGGGATGAACACCGGGGAGCTGTTTTTT
clone size: many; D gene: .; V gene: TRBV29-1; J gene: TRBJ2-7; CDR3 protein: CSVVPRYSSYEQYF; CDR3 DNA: TGCAGCGTCGTCCCAAGGTACAGCTCCTACGAGCAGTACTTC
clone size: .; D gene: .; V gene: TRBV5-6; J gene: TRBJ1-5; CDR3 protein: CASSLEIGTGLSNQPQHF; CDR3 DNA: TGTGCCAGCAGCTTGGAAATCGGAACAGGGCTTAGCAATCAGCCCCAGCATTTT
clone size: many; D gene: .; V gene: TRBV7-9; J gene: TRBJ1-4; CDR3 protein: CASGWTLPEGEKLFF; CDR3 DNA: TGTGCCAGCGGCTGGACACTACCGGAGGGGGAAAAACTGTTTTTT
clone size: many; D gene: .; V gene: TRBV20-1; J gene: TRBJ2-3; CDR3 protein: CSAPGPGDTQYF; CDR3 DNA: TGCAGTGCTCCCGGACCGGGGGATACGCAGTATTTT
clone size: .; D gene: TRBD1; V gene: TRBV2; J gene: TRBJ2-3; CDR3 protein: CARRDRATDTQYF; CDR3 DNA: TGTGCCAGGAGGGACAGGGCAACAGATACGCAGTATTTT
clone size: many; D gene: TRBD2; V gene: TRBV7-2; J gene: TRBJ2-5; CDR3 protein: CASSLETGGETQYF; CDR3 DNA: TGTGCCAGCAGCTTAGAGACGGGGGGGGAAACCCAGTACTTC
clone size: .; D gene: .; V gene: TRBV5-1; J gene: TRBJ2-5; CDR3 protein: CASSFRAGGGETQYF; CDR3 DNA: TGCGCCAGCAGCTTCCGGGCAGGGGGAGGAGAGACCCAGTACTTC
clone size: .; D gene: .; V gene: TRBV6-6; J gene: TRBJ2-6; CDR3 protein: CASSYGERSGANVLTF; CDR3 DNA: TGTGCCAGCAGTTACGGAGAACGCTCTGGGGCCAACGTCCTGACTTTC
clone size: many; D gene: TRBD1; V gene: TRBV7-2; J gene: TRBJ1-1; CDR3 protein: CASSVTGQGRTEAFF; CDR3 DNA: TGTGCCAGCAGCGTAACGGGACAGGGGAGGACTGAAGCTTTCTTT
clone size: many; D gene: .; V gene: TRBV12-3/TRBV12-4; J gene: TRBJ2-2; CDR3 protein: CASSLSVDGELFF; CDR3 DNA: TGTGCCAGCAGTTTAAGCGTGGACGGGGAGCTGTTTTTT